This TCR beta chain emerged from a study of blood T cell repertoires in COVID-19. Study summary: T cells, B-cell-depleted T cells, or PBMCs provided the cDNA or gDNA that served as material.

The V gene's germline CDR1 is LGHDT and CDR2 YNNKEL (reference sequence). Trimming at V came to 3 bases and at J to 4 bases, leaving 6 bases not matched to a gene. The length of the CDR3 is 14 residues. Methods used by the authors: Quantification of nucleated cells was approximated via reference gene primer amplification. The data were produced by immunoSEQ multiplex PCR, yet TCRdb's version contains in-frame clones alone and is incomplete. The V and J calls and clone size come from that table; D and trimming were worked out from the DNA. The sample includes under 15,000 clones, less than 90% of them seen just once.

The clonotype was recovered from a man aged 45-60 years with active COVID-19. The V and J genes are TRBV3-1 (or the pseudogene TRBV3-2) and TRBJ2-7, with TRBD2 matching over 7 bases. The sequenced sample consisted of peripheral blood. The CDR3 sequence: CASSHASGRYEQYF. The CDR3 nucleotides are TGTGCCAGCAGCCATGCTAGCGGACGTTACGAGCAGTACTTC.